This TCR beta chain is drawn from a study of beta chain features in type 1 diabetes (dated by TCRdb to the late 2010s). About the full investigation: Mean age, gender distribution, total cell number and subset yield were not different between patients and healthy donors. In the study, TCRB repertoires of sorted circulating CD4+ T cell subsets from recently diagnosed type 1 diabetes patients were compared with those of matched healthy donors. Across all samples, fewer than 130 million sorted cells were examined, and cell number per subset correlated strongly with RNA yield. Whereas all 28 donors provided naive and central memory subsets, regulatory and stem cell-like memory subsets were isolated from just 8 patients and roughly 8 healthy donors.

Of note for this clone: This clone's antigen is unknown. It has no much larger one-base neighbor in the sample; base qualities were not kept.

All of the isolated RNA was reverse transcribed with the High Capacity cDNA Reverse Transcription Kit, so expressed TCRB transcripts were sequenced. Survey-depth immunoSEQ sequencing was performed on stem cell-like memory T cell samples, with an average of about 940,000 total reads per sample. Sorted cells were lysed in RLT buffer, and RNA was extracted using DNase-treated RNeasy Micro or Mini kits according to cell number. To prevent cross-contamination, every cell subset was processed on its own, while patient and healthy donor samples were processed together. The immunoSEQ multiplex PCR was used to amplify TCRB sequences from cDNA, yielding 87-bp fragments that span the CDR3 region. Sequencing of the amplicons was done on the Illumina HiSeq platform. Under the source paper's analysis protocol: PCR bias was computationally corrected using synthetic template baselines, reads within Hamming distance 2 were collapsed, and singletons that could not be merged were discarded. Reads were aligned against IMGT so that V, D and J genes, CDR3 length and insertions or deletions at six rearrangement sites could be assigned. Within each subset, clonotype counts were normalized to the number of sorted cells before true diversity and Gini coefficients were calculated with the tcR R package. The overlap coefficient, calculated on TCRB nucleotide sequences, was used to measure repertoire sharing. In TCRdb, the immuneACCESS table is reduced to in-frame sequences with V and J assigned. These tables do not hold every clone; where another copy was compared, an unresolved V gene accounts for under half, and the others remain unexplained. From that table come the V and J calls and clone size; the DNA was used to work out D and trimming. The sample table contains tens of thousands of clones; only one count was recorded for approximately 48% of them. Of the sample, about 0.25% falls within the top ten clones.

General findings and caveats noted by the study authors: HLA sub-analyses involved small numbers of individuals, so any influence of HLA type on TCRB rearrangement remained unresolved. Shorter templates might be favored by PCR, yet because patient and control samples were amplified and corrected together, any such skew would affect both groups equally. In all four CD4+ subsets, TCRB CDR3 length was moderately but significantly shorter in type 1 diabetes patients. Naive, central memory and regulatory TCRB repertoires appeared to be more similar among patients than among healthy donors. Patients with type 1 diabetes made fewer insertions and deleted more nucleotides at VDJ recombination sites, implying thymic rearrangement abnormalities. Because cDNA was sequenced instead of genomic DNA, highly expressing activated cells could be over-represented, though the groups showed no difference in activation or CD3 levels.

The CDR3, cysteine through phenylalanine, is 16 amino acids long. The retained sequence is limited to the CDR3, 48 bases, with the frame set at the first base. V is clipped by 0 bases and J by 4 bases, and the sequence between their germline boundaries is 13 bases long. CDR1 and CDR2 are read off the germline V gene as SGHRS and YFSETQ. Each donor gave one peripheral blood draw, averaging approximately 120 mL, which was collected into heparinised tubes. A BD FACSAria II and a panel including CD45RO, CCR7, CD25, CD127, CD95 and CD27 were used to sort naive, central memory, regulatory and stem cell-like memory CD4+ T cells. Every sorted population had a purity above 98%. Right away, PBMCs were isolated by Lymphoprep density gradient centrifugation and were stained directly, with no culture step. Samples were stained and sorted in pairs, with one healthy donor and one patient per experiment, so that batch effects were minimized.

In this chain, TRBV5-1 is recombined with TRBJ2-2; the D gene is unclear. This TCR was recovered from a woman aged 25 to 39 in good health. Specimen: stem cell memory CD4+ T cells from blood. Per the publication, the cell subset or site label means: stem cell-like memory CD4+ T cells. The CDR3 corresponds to CASSLAASESTGELFF. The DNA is TGCGCCAGCAGCTTGGCTGCGTCCGAGAGCACCGGGGAGCTGTTTTTT.